This T cell receptor (beta chain) was profiled in a study of CD8 T cell repertoires and HIV-1 epitope variants. On this clone itself: The antigen is not known.

Findings and caveats of the study: Of fewer than 10 antigen-specific beta clonotypes, six appeared to cross-react with escape variants.

TCRdb keeps only in-frame clones here, not all; method: immunoSEQ multiplex PCR. Of several thousand clones in the sample, about 70% were seen once. This TCR derives from a male donor with HIV. The sample consisted of cultured CD8+ T cells derived from PBMCs.

DNA for the CDR3: TGCGCCAGCAGCTTAATCCGACAGGGGGGGAGCACTGAAGCTTTCTTT. Residues: CASSLIRQGGSTEAFF. The chain couples TRBV5-1 to TRBJ1-1; 9 bases are shared with TRBD1. In germline, CDR1 is SGHRS, CDR2 YFSETQ. The CDR3 is 16 amino acids. After removal of 2 bases from V and 4 bases from J, the junction contained 9 bases not matched to a gene.